This TCR beta chain was identified in a study of shared clonotypes between healthy human individuals. Study-level background: Those who served as donors were two women and three men between the ages of 18 and 49.

The CDR3 consists of 15 residues. V was shortened by 3 bases and J by 6 bases, with 18 bases between the two germline ends. The V gene's germline CDR1 is KGHSH and CDR2 LQKENI. PCR replicates performed on unsorted PBMC used roughly 300 ng DNA, around 33,000 T cell genomes. Data came from immunoSEQ multiplex PCR; TCRdb stores just in-frame clones and leaves some out. The sample contains about 490,000 clones, roughly 78% of which appear only once. Donors had no recently reported acute infections or vaccinations and were HIV-negative. The clonotype was recovered from a woman between 35 and 50 years old in good health. Some clones in this sample may be carry-over from other donors' samples. Sequencing was carried out using PBMCs. The genes are TRBV18 and TRBJ2-7; tentative D call: TRBD1 (5 bases). This CDR3 is CASSPLGAWSSEQYF. CDR3 sequence (DNA): TGTGCCAGCTCACCCCTAGGGGCGTGGTCATCCGAGCAGTACTTC.